This T cell receptor beta chain was sequenced for a study of blood T cell repertoires in COVID-19. Repertoires were generated with immunoSEQ multiplex PCR, while TCRdb's copy carries only in-frame clones and drops some. The sample yields approximately 90,000 clones, around 84% seen once. This CDR3 spans 17 amino acids. Germline loops: CDR1 SGHVS, CDR2 FNYEAQ. The V and J ends lost 1 base and 0 bases, in that order; junction bases with no gene match: 5. The chain is built from TRBV7-6 and TRBJ2-3; 9 nucleotides match TRBD2. The source is an elderly man with acute or convalescent COVID-19. Sequencing used peripheral blood. The CDR3 nucleotides are TGTGCCAGCAGCTTAGTCCCTAGCGGGACAAGCACAGATACGCAGTATTTT. Amino acids: CASSLVPSGTSTDTQYF.